Shown below are 16 T cell receptor beta chains from a single sample sequenced in a study of blood T cells in healthy people across ages. With a J-beta primer mix and a sample-barcoded 5' primer, a second PCR ran about 6 to 11 cycles. In TCRdb, the 5' RACE reads were re-called with MiXCR into one record per CDR3 protein. The table shows about 2 million distinct CDR3 sequences, with around 48% occurring only once. Specimen: blood. These receptors all come from a woman aged 40 to 55 in good health.

The chain uses TRBV20-1 and TRBJ2-1, with no clear D. The CDR3 runs 11 residues. Germline values: CDR1 DFQATT, CDR2 SNEGSKA (reference sequence). The ends were cut back, 3 bases at V and 9 bases at J, with 9 bases in the middle. In nucleotides, the CDR3 is TGCAGTGCTAGGGAAGGTATTGAGCAGTTCTTC. It codes for CSAREGIEQFF.

The rearrangement joins TRBV10-3 to TRBJ2-7, with TRBD2 matching over 8 bases. CDR3 length: 12 amino acids. Germline V lookup: CDR1 ENHRY, CDR2 SYGVKD. The CDR3 here is CAQPGGSYEQYF. As DNA, the CDR3 is TGTGCGCAACCGGGGGGGAGCTACGAGCAGTACTTC.

The V call is TRBV2, the J call TRBJ1-1; the D is unclear. The V and J ends lost 8 bases and 1 base respectively, with 8 bases between them. Looked up from germline, CDR1 is SNHLY and CDR2 is FYNNEI. The CDR3 length is 12 residues. CDR3 DNA: TGTGCCAGCCCGGCGGGGAACACTGAAGCTTTCTTT. Translating it yields CASPAGNTEAFF.

The V call is TRBV28, the J call TRBJ1-6; D is uncertain. With 4 bases removed from V and 6 bases from J, the gap between germline ends came to 16 bases. The length of the CDR3 is 16 residues. CDR1 and CDR2 from the germline V gene are MDHEN and SYDVKM. The CDR3 DNA reads TGTGCCAGCAGTTCCCGCGCCGGCCTTCCTAATTCACCCCTCCACTTT. Translated: CASSSRAGLPNSPLHF.

The V gene is TRBV20-1, the J gene TRBJ2-5, with D perhaps being TRBD1 or TRBD2 (6 bases each). TRBJ2-7 matches the DNA end more closely, so the J call is doubtful. CDR3 length: 15 residues. Germline V gene sequence: CDR1 DFQATT, CDR2 SNEGSKA (reference sequence). CDR3 nucleotide sequence: TGCAGTGCTAGAGTGTTCCCGGGGGCGTCCTACGAGCAGTACTTC. The encoded protein is CSARVFPGASYEQYF.

The gene calls are TRBV20-1 and TRBJ2-3, with TRBD2 identical over 10 bases. With V trimmed by 1 base and J by 8 bases, 9 bases remained unmatched. Germline-derived CDR1 and CDR2 are DFQATT and SNEGSKA (reference sequence). The CDR3 is 15 amino acids. CDR3 region: CSARVPAGGLGTQYF. In DNA, the CDR3 is TGCAGTGCTAGAGTCCCAGCGGGGGGGCTCGGTACGCAGTATTTT.

The V gene is TRBV4-3, the J gene TRBJ2-6; 7 bases align to TRBD1. Germline-derived CDR1 and CDR2 are LGHNA and YSLEER. This CDR3 is 16 amino acids long. J lost 4 bases, V lost 11 bases, and 14 bases had no gene match. The CDR3 loop reads CAGNQVQGYGANVLTF. The CDR3 nucleotides read TGCGCCGGCAACCAAGTACAGGGGTACGGGGCCAACGTCCTGACTTTC.

The rearrangement joins TRBV6-1 to TRBJ2-3, with a possible D match to TRBD2 (5 bases). Germline V gene data show CDR1 as MNHNS and CDR2 as SASEGT. The CDR3 contains 16 residues. Between the trimmed V and J ends, which lost 6 bases and 0 bases, there was a span of 16 bases. For the CDR3, the DNA is TGTGCCAGCAGATTTTTGTGGGGAGATAGCACAGATACGCAGTATTTT. Amino acids: CASRFLWGDSTDTQYF.

There are a few counts of this clonotype. The chain employs TRBV29-1 and TRBJ1-2; D may be TRBD1 (6 bases). The CDR3 is made up of 14 amino acids. CDR1 is SQVTM and CDR2 is ANQGSEA in the germline V gene. V lost 7 bases and J lost 2, with 17 bases in between. The chain's CDR3 is CSGELGAPNYGYTF. CDR3 coding DNA: TGCAGCGGTGAGTTGGGGGCGCCCAACTATGGCTACACCTTC.

V is TRBV7-8 and J is TRBJ2-5; TRBD2 matches at 7 bases. CDR1 SGHVS and CDR2 FQNEAQ come from the germline V gene. This CDR3 region has 15 residues. The V gene end was trimmed by 4 bases and the J gene end by 5 bases; junction bases not matched to a gene: 10. CDR3 amino acids: CASSSSGRFGETQYF. CDR3 in DNA: TGTGCCAGCAGCTCTAGCGGACGGTTCGGGGAGACCCAGTACTTC. The full variable domain, its missing parts supplied by reference TRBV7-8 and TRBJ2-5, is GAGVSQSPRYKVAKRGQDVALRCDPISGHVSLFWYQQALGQGPEFLTYFQNEAQLDKSGLPSDRFFAERPEGSVSTLKIQRTQQEDSAVYLCASSSSGRFGETQYFGPGTRLLVL.

The chain employs TRBV20-1 and TRBJ2-3, with D perhaps matching TRBD1 (5 bases). V lost 4 bases to trimming and J lost 1 base, with 18 bases between them. The CDR3 runs 16 residues. Germline V lookup: CDR1 DFQATT, CDR2 SNEGSKA (reference sequence). Here the CDR3 reads CSATIGHSSGTDTQYF. CDR3 bases: TGCAGTGCTACGATCGGACATTCTAGTGGCACAGATACGCAGTATTTT.

The chain has TRBV7-2 and TRBJ2-1, with 8 nucleotides matching TRBD1. Germline V CDR1 and CDR2: SGHTA, FQGNSA. The CDR3 has 16 amino acids. Germline trimming cut 1 base from V and 7 bases from J; bases unmatched to any gene: 9. In DNA, the CDR3 is TGTGCCAGCAGCTTAGAAGGCAGGGGGCTAGGGAATGAGCAGTTCTTC. Translated: CASSLEGRGLGNEQFF.

The rearrangement links TRBV28 to TRBJ2-7; 9 nucleotides agree with TRBD1. CDR1 MDHEN and CDR2 SYDVKM come from the germline V gene. V trimming: 10 bases; J trimming: 2 bases; junction bases outside the gene matches: 15. The CDR3 has 16 residues. CDR3 sequence reads: CATYYGAGQGTYEQYF. CDR3 nucleotide sequence: TGTGCCACCTATTATGGGGCAGGACAGGGGACCTACGAGCAGTACTTC.

The CDR3 DNA reads TGTGCCAGCAGCTCTCAACCCCCGGGCGCAACTTCACGATCCTACAATGAGCAGTTCTTC. This encodes CASSSQPPGATSRSYNEQFF. The V and J genes are TRBV7-8 and TRBJ2-1; D is undetermined. The V gene's germline CDR1 is SGHVS and CDR2 FQNEAQ. Trimming stripped 4 bases from V and 1 base from J, with 26 bases between. This CDR3 comprises 20 residues.

This sequence joins TRBV3-1 and TRBJ1-5; 7 nucleotides align to TRBD1. This CDR3 spans 15 amino acids. V dropped 3 bases and J dropped 1; count of bases not matched to a gene: 3. Germline CDR1 LGHDT, CDR2 YNNKEL (reference sequence). CDR3 amino acids: CASSQGQRSNQPQHF. The DNA of the CDR3 is TGTGCCAGCAGCCAGGGACAGAGAAGCAATCAGCCCCAGCATTTT.

This CDR3 is CASRPQGPNTGELFF. Written as DNA, the CDR3 is TGTGCCAGCAGGCCACAGGGACCGAACACCGGGGAGCTGTTTTTT. The rearrangement joins TRBV28 to TRBJ2-2; weak D call: TRBD1 (6 bases). The ends were cut back, 6 bases at V and 0 bases at J, with 11 bases in the middle. Germline CDR1 MDHEN, CDR2 SYDVKM. The CDR3 consists of 15 residues.